Listed below are T cell receptor beta chains from one sample, sequenced in a study of blood T cell repertoires in COVID-19. The repertoire was sequenced with immunoSEQ multiplex PCR; TCRdb's copy has only in-frame clones and lacks some. The table records 110,000 or so clones, 81% of them present only once. Sequenced sample: peripheral blood. The receptor set was obtained from a man at least 80 years old with acute or convalescent COVID-19. Each CDR3 is given with its conserved first and last residue. A D gene is named only where the DNA matches it firmly. For some rows the clone size is stated as once, few or many, or as a class when expanded; others skip it.

D	size	length	V	J	CDR3	DNA
-	-	14	TRBV5-4	TRBJ2-1	CASSLGTVYNEQFF	TGTGCCAGCAGCTTGGGGACTGTTTACAATGAGCAGTTCTTC
TRBD2	-	16	TRBV28	TRBJ2-7	CASSPQSGRGNYEQYF	TGTGCCAGCAGCCCCCAGAGCGGGAGAGGGAATTACGAGCAGTACTTC
-	-	13	TRBV6-5	TRBJ1-6	CASTTASNSPLHF	TGTGCCAGCACGACAGCGTCTAATTCACCCCTCCACTTT
TRBD2	once	13	TRBV6-5	TRBJ2-1	CASSTLAGALQFF	TGTGCCAGCAGTACACTAGCGGGAGCTCTGCAGTTCTTC
-	-	13	TRBV30	TRBJ2-1	CAWKTGTYNEQFF	TGTGCCTGGAAGACGGGAACCTACAATGAGCAGTTCTTC
-	-	15	TRBV7-2	TRBJ1-3	CASSPEFSSGNTIYF	TGTGCCAGCAGCCCCGAGTTTTCCTCTGGAAACACCATATATTTT
TRBD2	-	19	TRBV28	TRBJ2-7	CASRVYGQSIAGGPDEQYF	TGTGCCAGCAGAGTTTATGGGCAATCCATAGCGGGAGGGCCAGACGAGCAGTACTTC
-	once	13	TRBV15	TRBJ2-7	CATSILSSYEQYF	TGTGCCACCAGCATACTCTCATCCTACGAGCAGTACTTC
-	-	15	TRBV6-6	TRBJ2-7	CASSYGRDHQVEQYF	TGTGCCAGCAGTTACGGTCGCGACCATCAGGTCGAGCAGTACTTC
-	-	15	TRBV7-2	TRBJ2-1	CASSLGPTGSLGQFF	TGTGCCAGCAGCTTAGGACCGACAGGTTCTTTAGGGCAGTTCTTC
-	-	15	TRBV18	TRBJ1-4	CASSPGATTNEKLFF	TGTGCCAGCTCACCAGGAGCGACAACTAATGAAAAACTGTTTTTT
TRBD1	-	14	TRBV2	TRBJ2-7	CASRPQGATYEQYF	TGTGCCAGCAGGCCCCAGGGGGCTACCTACGAGCAGTACTTC
-	-	14	TRBV9	TRBJ2-3	CASSTDGFTDTQYF	TGTGCCAGCAGCACCGACGGGTTCACAGATACGCAGTATTTT
TRBD1	-	16	TRBV28	TRBJ1-6	CASSLHRGINNSPLHF	TGTGCCAGCAGTCTACACAGGGGAATCAATAATTCACCCCTCCACTTT
-	-	14	TRBV7-2	TRBJ1-2	CASSLDVLSEGYTF	TGTGCCAGCAGCTTAGACGTATTATCGGAGGGCTACACCTTC
-	once	13	TRBV2	TRBJ1-3	CASTGEPGNTIYF	TGTGCCAGCACAGGGGAACCTGGAAACACCATATATTTT
-	-	14	TRBV2	TRBJ1-1	CASSTVGGDSAAFF	TGTGCCAGCAGTACCGTGGGGGGGGATTCGGCAGCTTTCTTT
TRBD1	-	15	TRBV5-1	TRBJ1-6	CASSLAGQGASPLHF	TGCGCCAGCAGCTTGGCTGGACAGGGTGCGTCACCCCTCCACTTT
-	-	16	TRBV2	TRBJ1-6	CASSGISTADNSPLHF	TGTGCCAGCAGTGGGATTTCGACTGCGGATAATTCACCCCTCCACTTT
TRBD2	-	14	TRBV7-8	TRBJ2-2	CASSFGRGTGELFF	TGTGCCAGCAGCTTCGGGAGGGGGACCGGGGAGCTGTTTTTT
-	-	14	TRBV7-2	TRBJ2-1	CASSFGQGRHEQFF	TGTGCCAGCAGCTTCGGTCAGGGTAGGCATGAGCAGTTCTTC
TRBD1	few	16	TRBV28	TRBJ1-1	CASSLLPGTGSTEAFF	TGTGCCAGCAGTTTACTACCCGGGACAGGGAGCACTGAAGCTTTCTTT
TRBD2	-	14	TRBV7-2	TRBJ2-1	CASGGTSGRVEQFF	TGTGCCAGCGGGGGGACTAGCGGGAGGGTTGAGCAGTTCTTC
TRBD2	-	14	TRBV2	TRBJ2-5	CASMRGGSRETQYF	TGTGCCAGCATGAGGGGCGGGAGCCGGGAGACCCAGTACTTC
-	few	15	TRBV28	TRBJ1-1	CATTPGVSMNTEAFF	TGTGCCACCACACCCGGGGTATCCATGAACACTGAAGCTTTCTTT
-	few	13	TRBV6-5	TRBJ1-1	CASRRTENTEAFF	TGTGCCAGCAGAAGGACTGAGAACACTGAAGCTTTCTTT
TRBD1	-	15	TRBV7-7	TRBJ2-1	CASSLGQGSYNEQFF	TGTGCTAGCAGCCTCGGACAGGGGTCCTACAATGAGCAGTTCTTC
TRBD2	-	15	TRBV6-6	TRBJ2-1	CASSSSSGHYNEQFF	TGTGCCAGCAGCTCCTCTAGCGGGCATTACAATGAGCAGTTCTTC
-	-	12	TRBV29-1	TRBJ1-4	CSVATVNEKLFF	TGCAGCGTTGCCACTGTTAATGAAAAACTGTTTTTT
-	-	15	TRBV6-5	TRBJ2-6	CASRQASSGANVLTF	TGTGCCAGCAGACAGGCCAGCTCTGGGGCCAACGTCCTGACTTTC
TRBD2	-	15	TRBV7-3	TRBJ2-3	CASSFSSGSTDTQYF	TGTGCCAGCAGCTTCTCTAGCGGGAGCACAGATACGCAGTATTTT
-	-	12	TRBV2	TRBJ1-1	CASSDRGTEAFF	TGTGCCAGCAGTGACAGGGGCACTGAAGCTTTCTTT